The 30 T cell receptor beta chains given below trace back to one sample, sequenced in a study of memory CD4+ T cells and cytomegalovirus serostatus. Clones were sequenced by immunoSEQ multiplex PCR, and TCRdb holds only the in-frame ones, with some missing. The data hold 45,000 to 65,000 clones, with about 80% observed a single time. The sort gate was single viable CD3+CD4+CD8-CD45RO+ cells for memory CD4+ T cells. Sequenced sample: memory CD4+ T cells from blood. Every receptor here comes from an adult in good health and CMV-seropositive.

The V and J genes are TRBV6-5 and TRBJ2-7; 12 positions match TRBD2. The CDR3 sequence is 15 residues long. Germline values: CDR1 MNHEY, CDR2 SVGAGI. After removal of 8 bases from V and 0 bases from J, the junction contained 5 bases not matched to a gene. The CDR3 region has the DNA TGTGCCAGCGCCGGACTAGCGGGGAGCTCCTACGAGCAGTACTTC. This codes for CASAGLAGSSYEQYF.

This clone showed up just a few times. The chain is built from TRBV5-1 and TRBJ1-4; perhaps TRBD1 as D (5 bases). The CDR3 runs 16 residues. V was pared by 3 bases and J by 0 bases, with 12 bases between. Germline V gene data show CDR1 as SGHRS and CDR2 as YFSETQ. The CDR3, as DNA: TGCGCCAGCAGCTCCGGGACCGTTGCAACTAATGAAAAACTGTTTTTT. Amino acids: CASSSGTVATNEKLFF.

V gene TRBV5-1 combines with J gene TRBJ2-5; D is possibly TRBD1 (6 bases). Germline-derived CDR1 and CDR2 are SGHRS and YFSETQ. Trimming took 4 bases from V and 1 from J, leaving 8 bases between them. The CDR3 is 13 amino acids. The CDR3 here is CASSGDIQETQYF. As DNA, the CDR3 is TGCGCCAGCAGCGGGGACATCCAAGAGACCCAGTACTTC.

The V gene is TRBV19, the J gene TRBJ2-3; a possible D gene is TRBD2 (6 bases). Trimming took 1 base from V and 0 from J, leaving 8 bases between them. Looked up from germline, CDR1 is LNHDA and CDR2 is SQIVND (reference sequence). This CDR3 is 15 amino acids long. CDR3 region: CASSIVGGSTDTQYF. The CDR3 region has the DNA TGTGCCAGTAGTATAGTTGGGGGGAGCACAGATACGCAGTATTTT.

The chain has TRBV19 and TRBJ2-3; TRBD2 matches at 9 bases. CDR3 length equals 15 residues. V lost 4 bases to trimming and J lost 2 bases; unmatched junction nucleotides: 4. Germline lookup yields CDR1 LNHDA and CDR2 SQIVND (reference sequence). DNA for the CDR3: TGTGCCAGTAGTAAGGGACTAGCAGTCACAGATACGCAGTATTTT. It yields the protein CASSKGLAVTDTQYF.

This clone has only a few counts. CDR3 in amino acids: CASSPSGAGVGDTQYF. CDR3 in DNA: TGTGCCAGCAGCCCCTCTGGAGCGGGAGTTGGAGATACGCAGTATTTT. The chain carries TRBV11-3 and TRBJ2-3, with 8 bases fitting TRBD2. CDR3 length: 16 amino acids. The germline gives CDR1 SGHNT, CDR2 YENEEA. With V trimmed by 5 bases and J by 5 bases, 12 bases remained unmatched.

V gene TRBV11-2 combines with J gene TRBJ1-1; D not certain. V lost 3 bases, J lost 3 bases, and 5 bases lay in between. CDR3 size: 12 residues. Germline V gene data show CDR1 as SGHAT and CDR2 as FQNNGV. This chain's CDR3 is CASSFGDTEAFF. CDR3 in DNA: TGTGCCAGCAGCTTCGGGGACACTGAAGCTTTCTTT.

The chain joins TRBV5-1 to TRBJ1-2; D possibly corresponds to TRBD1 (5 bases). In germline, CDR1 is SGHRS, CDR2 YFSETQ. Trimming shortened V by 8 bases and J by 5 bases, and 19 bases separated the two germline ends. CDR3 length: 14 residues. Here the CDR3 reads CASAPGTTAYGYTF. The CDR3 DNA sequence: TGCGCCAGTGCCCCCGGGACTACGGCGTATGGCTACACCTTC.

This chain links TRBV7-2 with TRBJ2-5; the D is unclear. The V and J ends lost 7 bases and 2 bases respectively, with 11 bases between them. This CDR3 contains 13 residues. The V gene's germline CDR1 is SGHTA and CDR2 FQGNSA. The CDR3 bases are TGTGCCAGCACCGACCCCTTACAAGAGACCCAGTACTTC. It codes for CASTDPLQETQYF. Complete variable domain (other parts from reference TRBV7-2 and TRBJ2-5): GAGVSQSPSNKVTEKGKDVELRCDPISGHTALYWYRQSLGQGLEFLIYFQGNSAPDKSGLPSDRFSAERTGGSVSTLTIQRTQQEDSAVYLCASTDPLQETQYFGPGTRLLVL.

This chain links TRBV6-5 with TRBJ2-5; perhaps TRBD2 as D (5 bases). Trimming pared 5 bases from V and 2 bases from J, leaving 15 bases between. The germline V gene has CDR1 MNHEY and CDR2 SVGAGI. This CDR3 contains 15 residues. CDR3 coding DNA: TGTGCCAGCAGTCCCCTCCCGGGGAGTCAAGAGACCCAGTACTTC. The encoded protein is CASSPLPGSQETQYF.

The gene calls are TRBV28 and TRBJ1-1, with a weak D call TRBD1 (6 bases). Deletions cut 6 bases from V and 5 bases from J, with 16 bases between. The length of the CDR3 is 14 residues. The V gene's germline CDR1 is MDHEN and CDR2 SYDVKM. The CDR3, as DNA: TGTGCCAGCAGCGGGGGGGCGGGGAGGACTGAAGCTTTCTTT. This sequence encodes CASSGGAGRTEAFF.

This chain connects TRBV5-6 to TRBJ1-1; a possible D gene is TRBD1 (6 bases). Trimming removed 0 bases at V and 0 bases at J, with 12 bases between. The CDR3 contains 16 residues. Germline loops: CDR1 SGHDT, CDR2 YYEEEE. The CDR3 coding sequence is TGTGCCAGCAGCTTGGGCCCGGACAGCATGAACACTGAAGCTTTCTTT. Its translation: CASSLGPDSMNTEAFF.

This rearrangement joins TRBV15 to TRBJ2-5; the D gene is possibly TRBD2 (6 bases). The germline CDR1 and CDR2 sequences are LNHNV and YYDKDF (reference sequence). The CDR3 runs to 15 residues. The V gene lost 5 bases and the J gene lost 2 bases, with 15 bases spanning the gap. CDR3 residues: CATSPRAGSQETQYF. CDR3 nucleotides: TGTGCCACCAGCCCCCGAGCGGGCTCTCAAGAGACCCAGTACTTC.

The chain employs TRBV19 and TRBJ2-2, with unresolved D. From germline, CDR1 is LNHDA and CDR2 SQIVND (reference sequence). This CDR3 is 16 amino acids long. V lost 3 bases and J 7 bases, leaving 18 bases between the germline ends. In DNA, the CDR3 is TGTGCCAGTAGTATGGTCCGTATGTCGTTTAGCGGGGAGCTGTTTTTT. Its protein is CASSMVRMSFSGELFF.

This clone was found a few times. This chain joins TRBV19 and TRBJ1-3, with no clear D. This CDR3 comprises 14 residues. Germline loops: CDR1 LNHDA, CDR2 SQIVND (reference sequence). V lost 5 bases to trimming and J lost 0 bases, with 8 bases between them. The CDR3 loop reads CASSPLGSGNTIYF. The DNA of the CDR3 is TGTGCCAGTAGTCCCTTAGGCTCTGGAAACACCATATATTTT.

V gene TRBV30 combines with J gene TRBJ2-5, with D possibly called TRBD1 or TRBD2 (5 bases each). Per germline, CDR1 GTSNPN and CDR2 SVGIG (reference sequence). The CDR3 runs 14 residues. Trimming pared 1 base from V and 4 bases from J, leaving 13 bases between. In nucleotides, the CDR3 is TGTGCCTGGAGTGCCCGGGGCGGAGGAGAGACCCAGTACTTC. Translating gives CAWSARGGGETQYF.

The V call is TRBV18, the J call TRBJ1-2, with 9 bases identical to TRBD1. Per germline, CDR1 KGHSH and CDR2 LQKENI. This CDR3 is built from 13 residues. The V and J ends lost 4 bases and 6 bases, in that order; junction bases with no gene match: 3. CDR3 in amino acids: CASSRTGDHGYTF. In DNA form, the CDR3 reads TGTGCCAGCTCACGGACAGGGGATCATGGCTACACCTTC.

V is TRBV4-2 and J is TRBJ2-3; the D is unclear. The V gene lost 0 bases and the J gene lost 1 base, with 5 bases spanning the gap. The germline V gene has CDR1 LGHNA and CDR2 YNFKEQ. This CDR3 region has 14 residues. The CDR3 coding sequence is TGTGCCAGCAGCCAAGATCCGGGCACAGATACGCAGTATTTT. It codes for CASSQDPGTDTQYF.

This clone appeared once. This chain links TRBV19 with TRBJ1-2; D perhaps matches TRBD1 (6 bases). The CDR3 has 12 amino acids. V lost 5 bases and J lost 4, with 8 bases in between. Germline V gives CDR1 LNHDA, CDR2 SQIVND (reference sequence). The CDR3 coding sequence is TGTGCCAGTAGTCCACAGGGCTATGGCTACACCTTC. Protein sequence: CASSPQGYGYTF. Full variable domain (outside the CDR3, taken from reference TRBV19 and TRBJ1-2): DGGITQSPKYLFRKEGQNVTLSCEQNLNHDAMYWYRQDPGQGLRLIYYSQIVNDFQKGDIAEGYSVSREKKESFPLTVTSAQKNPTAFYLCASSPQGYGYTFGSGTRLTVV.

The rearrangement uses TRBV6-1 and TRBJ2-7; 12 bases are a match to TRBD2. The CDR3 loop spans 15 amino acids. Germline loops: CDR1 MNHNS, CDR2 SASEGT. V trimming: 4 bases; J trimming: 6 bases; junction bases outside the gene matches: 7. The CDR3 region is CASSAASGGALEQYF. Written as DNA, the CDR3 is TGTGCCAGCAGTGCAGCTAGCGGGGGGGCGCTCGAGCAGTACTTC.

V is TRBV11-2 and J is TRBJ1-1, with D possibly TRBD1 on 5 matching bases. V lost 4 bases, J lost 0 bases, and 15 bases lay in between. Germline CDR1 is SGHAT and CDR2 is FQNNGV. The CDR3 runs to 16 residues. As DNA, the CDR3 is TGTGCCAGCAGCTCTAGGGGAAGGACACTGAACACTGAAGCTTTCTTT. It is translated as CASSSRGRTLNTEAFF.

This chain links TRBV29-1 with TRBJ2-7, with D possibly TRBD2 on 6 matching bases. V was cut by 4 bases and J by 0 bases, with 13 bases left in between. CDR1 is SQVTM, CDR2 ANQGSEA, per germline. The CDR3 covers 14 residues. CDR3 residues: CSVVGTSSSYEQYF. In DNA, the CDR3 is TGCAGCGTTGTTGGGACTTCAAGCTCCTACGAGCAGTACTTC.

The chain employs TRBV4-2 and TRBJ2-1; D is unclear. The germline V and J ends were trimmed by 4 bases and 0 bases, with 10 bases remaining between them. The germline gives CDR1 LGHNA, CDR2 YNFKEQ. The CDR3 sequence is 15 residues long. CDR3 residues: CASSPSLNSYNEQFF. CDR3 nucleotide sequence: TGTGCCAGCAGCCCGAGCCTGAACTCCTACAATGAGCAGTTCTTC.

This clone has only a few counts. V is TRBV7-9 and J is TRBJ1-1, with D maybe TRBD1 (5 bases). The ends were cut back, 5 bases at V and 0 bases at J, with 19 bases in the middle. The CDR3 loop spans 17 amino acids. CDR1 and CDR2 (germline): SEHNR, FQNEAQ (reference sequence). DNA of the CDR3: TGTGCCAGCAGCCCCCTGGGGGGTCTCTCTATGAACACTGAAGCTTTCTTT. Translated, it gives CASSPLGGLSMNTEAFF.

V and J are TRBV5-1 and TRBJ1-4, with D maybe TRBD1 (6 bases). CDR3 length: 14 amino acids. V was clipped by 4 bases and J by 4 bases, with 11 bases between them. The germline gives CDR1 SGHRS, CDR2 YFSETQ. CDR3 DNA sequence: TGCGCCAGCAGCCCTACAGGGTTTAATGAAAAACTGTTTTTT. It is translated as CASSPTGFNEKLFF. Full variable domain (missing parts from reference TRBV5-1 and TRBJ1-4): KAGVTQTPRYLIKTRGQQVTLSCSPISGHRSVSWYQQTPGQGLQFLFEYFSETQRNKGNFPGRFSGRQFSNSRSEMNVSTLELGDSALYLCASSPTGFNEKLFFGSGTQLSVL.

Only one count was recorded for this clone. V gene TRBV27 combines with J gene TRBJ2-3; TRBD1 aligns across 7 bases. The germline V gene encodes CDR1 MNHEY and CDR2 SMNVEV (reference sequence). Germline trimming cut 3 bases from V and 0 bases from J; bases unmatched to any gene: 6. This CDR3 spans 16 amino acids. CDR3 DNA: TGTGCCAGCAGTTTCAGGGGGTTGGAGAGCACAGATACGCAGTATTTT. This codes for CASSFRGLESTDTQYF.

This rearrangement joins TRBV18 to TRBJ2-1; D is possibly TRBD1 (5 bases). CDR1 and CDR2 from the germline V gene are KGHSH and LQKENI. The ends were cut back, 2 bases at V and 9 bases at J, with 14 bases in the middle. CDR3 length: 14 amino acids. The CDR3 DNA sequence: TGTGCCAGCTCACCAATGGACACCTGGGGTGAGCAGTTCTTC. Protein sequence: CASSPMDTWGEQFF.

This chain joins TRBV11-2 and TRBJ1-6; D is undetermined. V was pared by 3 bases and J by 8 bases, with 14 bases between. The CDR3 has 15 amino acids. From germline, CDR1 is SGHAT and CDR2 FQNNGV. In nucleotides, the CDR3 is TGTGCCAGCAGCTTCCAAGTCACAGTCGATTCACCCCTCCACTTT. Protein product: CASSFQVTVDSPLHF.

This chain links TRBV7-3 with TRBJ1-6; D call uncertain. The germline V gene has CDR1 SGHTA and CDR2 FQGTGA. The CDR3 consists of 15 residues. Trimming stripped 6 bases from V and 5 bases from J, with 14 bases between. CDR3 protein: CASRESTVNNSPLHF. CDR3 coding DNA: TGTGCCAGCAGAGAGTCGACGGTGAATAATTCACCCCTCCACTTT.

V is TRBV30 and J is TRBJ1-2; D is perhaps TRBD1 (5 bases). Germline V gene data show CDR1 as GTSNPN and CDR2 as SVGIG (reference sequence). The V and J ends lost 1 base and 4 bases respectively, with 13 bases between them. The CDR3 consists of 14 residues. In nucleotides, the CDR3 is TGTGCCTGGAGTGAAAACACAGGTCTCTATGGCTACACCTTC. This gives the protein CAWSENTGLYGYTF.